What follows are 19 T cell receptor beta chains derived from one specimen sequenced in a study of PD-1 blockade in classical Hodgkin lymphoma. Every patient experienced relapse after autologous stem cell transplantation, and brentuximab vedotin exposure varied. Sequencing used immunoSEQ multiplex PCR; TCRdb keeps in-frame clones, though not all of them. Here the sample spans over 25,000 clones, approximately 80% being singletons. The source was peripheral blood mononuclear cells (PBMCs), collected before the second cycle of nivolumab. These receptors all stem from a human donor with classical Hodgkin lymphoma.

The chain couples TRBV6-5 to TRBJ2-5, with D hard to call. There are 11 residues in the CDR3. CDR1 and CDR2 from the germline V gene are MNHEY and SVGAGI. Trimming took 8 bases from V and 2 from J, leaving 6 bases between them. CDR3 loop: CASGQQETQYF. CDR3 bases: TGTGCCAGCGGGCAGCAAGAGACCCAGTACTTC.

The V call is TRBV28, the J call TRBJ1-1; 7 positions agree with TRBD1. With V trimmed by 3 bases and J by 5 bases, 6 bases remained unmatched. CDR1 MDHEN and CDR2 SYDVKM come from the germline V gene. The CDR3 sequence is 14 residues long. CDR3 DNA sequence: TGTGCCAGCAGTTTTTACAGGGGATCAACTGAAGCTTTCTTT. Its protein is CASSFYRGSTEAFF.

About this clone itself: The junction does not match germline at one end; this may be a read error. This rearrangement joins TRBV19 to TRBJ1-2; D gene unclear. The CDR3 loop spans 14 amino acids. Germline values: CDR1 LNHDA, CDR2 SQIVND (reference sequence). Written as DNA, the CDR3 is TGTGCCAGCAGTATCGCACTTAATAACTATGGCTACACCTTC. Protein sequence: CASSIALNNYGYTF.

The CDR3 reads CASTTGTGDQPQHF. The DNA of the CDR3 is TGTGCCAGCACCACCGGGACAGGGGACCAGCCCCAGCATTTT. The rearrangement uses TRBV6-1 and TRBJ1-5, with 10 bases that match TRBD1. The CDR3 extends over 14 amino acids. Trimming cost V 7 bases and J 7 bases; bases outside gene matches: 7. From germline, CDR1 is MNHNS and CDR2 SASEGT.

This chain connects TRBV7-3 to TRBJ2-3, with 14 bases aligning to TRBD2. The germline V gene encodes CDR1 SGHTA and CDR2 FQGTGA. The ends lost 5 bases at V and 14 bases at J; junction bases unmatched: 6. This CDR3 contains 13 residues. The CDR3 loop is CASSPGTSGGTYF. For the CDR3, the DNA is TGTGCCAGCAGCCCGGGGACTAGCGGGGGCACGTATTTT.

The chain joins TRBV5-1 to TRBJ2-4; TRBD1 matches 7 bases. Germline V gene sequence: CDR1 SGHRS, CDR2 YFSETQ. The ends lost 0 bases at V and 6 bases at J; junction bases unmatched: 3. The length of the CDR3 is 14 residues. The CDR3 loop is CASSLEGARNIQYF. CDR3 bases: TGCGCCAGCAGCTTGGAGGGGGCGCGAAACATTCAGTACTTC.

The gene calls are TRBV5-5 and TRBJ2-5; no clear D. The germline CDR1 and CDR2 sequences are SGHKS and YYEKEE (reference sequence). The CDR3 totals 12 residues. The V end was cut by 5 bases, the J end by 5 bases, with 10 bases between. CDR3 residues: CASSPNLETQYF. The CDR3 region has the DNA TGTGCCAGCAGTCCCAATTTGGAGACCCAGTACTTC. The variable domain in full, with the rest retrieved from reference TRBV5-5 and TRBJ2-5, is DAGVTQSPTHLIKTRGQQVTLRCSPISGHKSVSWYQQVLGQGPQFIFQYYEKEERGRGNFPDRFSARQFPNYSSELNVNALLLGDSALYLCASSPNLETQYFGPGTRLLVL.

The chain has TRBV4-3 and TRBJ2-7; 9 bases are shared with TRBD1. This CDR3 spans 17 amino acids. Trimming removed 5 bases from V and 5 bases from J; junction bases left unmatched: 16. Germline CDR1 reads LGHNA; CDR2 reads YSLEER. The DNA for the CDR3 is TGCGCCAGCAGCTTACAAATCTTCGGGACAGGGAGTAACGAGCAGTACTTC. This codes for CASSLQIFGTGSNEQYF.

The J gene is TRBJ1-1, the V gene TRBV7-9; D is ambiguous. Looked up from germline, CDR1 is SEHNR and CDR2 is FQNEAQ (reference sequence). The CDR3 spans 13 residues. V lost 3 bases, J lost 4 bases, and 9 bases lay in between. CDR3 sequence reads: CASSLAAVTEAFF. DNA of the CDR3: TGTGCCAGCAGCTTGGCGGCAGTCACTGAAGCTTTCTTT.

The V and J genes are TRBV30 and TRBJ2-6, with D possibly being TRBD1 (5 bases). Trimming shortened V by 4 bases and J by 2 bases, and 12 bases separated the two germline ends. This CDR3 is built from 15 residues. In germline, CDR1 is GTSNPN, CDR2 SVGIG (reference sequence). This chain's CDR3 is CAWTLGLPGANVLTF. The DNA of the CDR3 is TGTGCCTGGACCCTGGGGCTCCCTGGGGCCAACGTCCTGACTTTC.

DNA for the CDR3: TGTGCCACCAGCACTATGACAGGGGGCGTTGGAAACACCATATATTTT. Protein product: CATSTMTGGVGNTIYF. The rearrangement uses TRBV15 and TRBJ1-3, with TRBD1 matching 10 bases. V gave up 4 bases and J gave up 3 bases; unmatched junction bases: 6. This CDR3 contains 16 residues. Germline CDR1 reads LNHNV; CDR2 reads YYDKDF (reference sequence).

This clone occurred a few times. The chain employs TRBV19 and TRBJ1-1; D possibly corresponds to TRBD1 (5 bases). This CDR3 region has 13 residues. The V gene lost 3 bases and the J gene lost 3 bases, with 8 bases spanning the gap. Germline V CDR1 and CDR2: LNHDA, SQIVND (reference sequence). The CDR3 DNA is TGTGCCAGTAGTATGGGGGTGGACACTGAAGCTTTCTTT. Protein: CASSMGVDTEAFF.

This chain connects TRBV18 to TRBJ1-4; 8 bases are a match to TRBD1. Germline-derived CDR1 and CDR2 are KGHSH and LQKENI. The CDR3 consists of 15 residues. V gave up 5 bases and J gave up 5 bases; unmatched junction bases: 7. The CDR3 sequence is CASSRTGNENEKLFF. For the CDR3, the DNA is TGTGCCAGCTCAAGGACAGGGAATGAGAATGAAAAACTGTTTTTT.

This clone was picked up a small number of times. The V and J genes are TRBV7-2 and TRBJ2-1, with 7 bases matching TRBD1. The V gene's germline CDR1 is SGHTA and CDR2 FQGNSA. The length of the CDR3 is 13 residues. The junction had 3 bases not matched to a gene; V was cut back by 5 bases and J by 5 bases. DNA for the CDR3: TGTGCCAGCAGCCAACAGGGGAACAATGAGCAGTTCTTC. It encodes CASSQQGNNEQFF.

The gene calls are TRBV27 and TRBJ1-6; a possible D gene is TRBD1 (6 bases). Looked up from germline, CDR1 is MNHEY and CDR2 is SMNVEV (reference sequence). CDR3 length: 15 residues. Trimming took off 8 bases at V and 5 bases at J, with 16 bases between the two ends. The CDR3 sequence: CASATGGVNNSPLHF. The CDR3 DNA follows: TGTGCCAGCGCCACCGGGGGCGTTAATAATTCACCCCTCCACTTT.

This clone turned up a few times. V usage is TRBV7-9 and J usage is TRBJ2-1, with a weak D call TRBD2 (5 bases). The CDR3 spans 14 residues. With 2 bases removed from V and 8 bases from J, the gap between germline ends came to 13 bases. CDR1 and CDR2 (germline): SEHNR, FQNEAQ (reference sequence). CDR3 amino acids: CASSLQASPDEQFF. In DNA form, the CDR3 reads TGTGCCAGCAGCTTACAAGCTAGCCCGGATGAGCAGTTCTTC.

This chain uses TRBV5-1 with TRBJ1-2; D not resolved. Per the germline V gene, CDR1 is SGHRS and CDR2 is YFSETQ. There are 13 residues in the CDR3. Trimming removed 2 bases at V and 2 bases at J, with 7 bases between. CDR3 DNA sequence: TGCGCCAGCAGCTTAGACCGCAACTATGGCTACACCTTC. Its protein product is CASSLDRNYGYTF.

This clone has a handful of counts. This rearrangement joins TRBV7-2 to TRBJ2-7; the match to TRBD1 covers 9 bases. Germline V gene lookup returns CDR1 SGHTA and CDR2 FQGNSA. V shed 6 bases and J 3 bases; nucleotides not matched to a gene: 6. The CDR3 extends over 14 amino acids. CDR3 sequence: CASRTGTGSYEQYF. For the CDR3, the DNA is TGTGCCAGCAGAACCGGGACAGGGAGCTACGAGCAGTACTTC.

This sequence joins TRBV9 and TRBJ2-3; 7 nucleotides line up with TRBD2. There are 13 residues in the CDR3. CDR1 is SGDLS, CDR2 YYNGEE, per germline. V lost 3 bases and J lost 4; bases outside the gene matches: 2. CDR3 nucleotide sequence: TGTGCCAGCAGCGCGGGGGGTCCAGATACGCAGTATTTT. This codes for CASSAGGPDTQYF.